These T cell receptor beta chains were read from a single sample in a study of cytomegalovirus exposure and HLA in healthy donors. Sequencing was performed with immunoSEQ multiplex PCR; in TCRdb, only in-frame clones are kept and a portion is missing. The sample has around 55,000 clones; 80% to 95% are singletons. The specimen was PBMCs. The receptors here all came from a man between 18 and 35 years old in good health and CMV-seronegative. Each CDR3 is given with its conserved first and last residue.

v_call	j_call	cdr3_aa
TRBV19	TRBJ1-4	CARGRDRGEKLFF
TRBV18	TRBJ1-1	CASLPGQLNTEAFF
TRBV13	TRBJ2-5	CASSERLNSGKETQYF
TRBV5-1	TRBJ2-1	CASSPSSGYEQFF
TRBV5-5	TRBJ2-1	CASSLDWTTSAAVF
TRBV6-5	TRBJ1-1	CASGIRQGQEAFF
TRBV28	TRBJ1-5	CASSLASNQPQHF
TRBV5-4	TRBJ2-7	CASSSSGLAGGPGRTYEQYF
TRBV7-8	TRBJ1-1	CASSSGQGSTEAFF
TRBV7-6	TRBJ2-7	CASSSLVRGSNYEQYF
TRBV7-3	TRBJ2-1	CASSLTSGSGDEQFF
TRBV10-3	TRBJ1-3	CAISEGFSGNTIYF
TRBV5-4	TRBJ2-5	CASSPGGTRGETQYF
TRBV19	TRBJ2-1	CASSGRAAGHYNEQFF
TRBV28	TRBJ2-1	CASSSAGLAGVSVVDEQFF
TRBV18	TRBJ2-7	CASSPPVGQGSYEQYF
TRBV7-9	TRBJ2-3	CASSLGRGPTDTQYF
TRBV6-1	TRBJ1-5	CASRSGQAYQPQHF
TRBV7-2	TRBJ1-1	CASSFGTPNTEAFF
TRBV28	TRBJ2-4	CASSFPELAAKNIQYF
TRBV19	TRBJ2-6	CASSTTGSAGANVLTF
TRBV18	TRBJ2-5	CASSLYRGRPEETQYF
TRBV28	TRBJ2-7	CASSFLRQNEQYF
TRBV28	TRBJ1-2	CASRKDREDYGYTF
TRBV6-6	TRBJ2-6	CASTSGANVLTF
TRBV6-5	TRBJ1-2	CASSTYREPNYGYTF
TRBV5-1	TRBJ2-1	CASSPNRGYAYNEQFF
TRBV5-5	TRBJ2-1	CASSLQAGVINEQFF
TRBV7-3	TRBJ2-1	CASSLNGGRLFF
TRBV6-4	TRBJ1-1	CASSVVGGLNTEAFF
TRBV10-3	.	CAISEGGSSFYEQYF
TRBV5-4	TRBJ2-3	CASSLVGLTTDTQYF
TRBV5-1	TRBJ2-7	CASSGATQYEQYF
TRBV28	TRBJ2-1	CASSLTGSREGNEQFF
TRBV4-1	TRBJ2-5	CASSQDLADQETQYF